This T cell receptor beta chain comes out of a study of memory CD4+ T cells and cytomegalovirus serostatus. Single viable CD3+CD4+CD8-CD45RO+ cells were sorted as the memory CD4+ T cells. Sequencing was performed with immunoSEQ multiplex PCR; in TCRdb, only in-frame clones are kept and a portion is missing. The sample consists of 20,000 to 30,000 clones, roughly 76% of them appearing once. The CDR3 extends over 13 amino acids. CDR1 and CDR2 from the germline V gene are PRHDT and FYEKMQ (reference sequence). V shed 5 bases and J shed 5 bases, with 12 bases lying between them. This clone was detected only a few times.

V is TRBV13 and J is TRBJ2-5; D gene unclear. This clonotype originated in an adult in good health and CMV-seronegative. The sequenced sample was memory CD4+ T cells from blood. The DNA for the CDR3 is TGTGCCAGCAGCCCCCGGCTAGTTGAGACCCAGTACTTC. Translated: CASSPRLVETQYF.